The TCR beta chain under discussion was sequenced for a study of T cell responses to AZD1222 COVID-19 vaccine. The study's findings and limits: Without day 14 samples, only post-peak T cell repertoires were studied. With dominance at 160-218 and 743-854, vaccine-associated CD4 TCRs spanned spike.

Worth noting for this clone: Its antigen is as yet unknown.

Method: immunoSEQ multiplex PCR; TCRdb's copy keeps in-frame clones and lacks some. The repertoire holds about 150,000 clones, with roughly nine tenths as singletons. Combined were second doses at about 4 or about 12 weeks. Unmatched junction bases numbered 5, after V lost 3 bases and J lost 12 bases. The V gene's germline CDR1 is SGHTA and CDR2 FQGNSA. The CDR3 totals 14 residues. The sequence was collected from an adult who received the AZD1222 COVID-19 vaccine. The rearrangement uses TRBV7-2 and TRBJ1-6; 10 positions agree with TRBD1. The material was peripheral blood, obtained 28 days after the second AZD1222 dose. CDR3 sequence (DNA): TGTGCCAGCAGCTTTAGGACAGGGGGGAGACCCCTCCACTTT. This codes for CASSFRTGGRPLHF.